This is a list of T cell receptor beta chains from one sample in a study of CD8 T cells in Susac syndrome. TCRdb re-derived calls from the immunoSEQ multiplex PCR reads in MiXCR, one entry per CDR3 protein. The profile shows about 150,000 distinct CDR3 sequences, approximately 95% of them singletons. The source material was CD4+ T cells from PBMCs. These receptors were obtained from a human donor with multiple sclerosis. CDR3s include the opening cysteine and the closing phenylalanine or tryptophan. Each record gives: J gene, D gene, V gene, clone size, CDR3 DNA, CDR3 protein. D genes are given only for firm matches. Rows may omit the clone size; those that give it use once, few, many or a size class.

j_gene: TRBJ2-1; d_gene: TRBD1; v_gene: TRBV6-2/TRBV6-3; abundance: NA; CDR3nt: TGTGCCAGCAGCAGGCCCGGGACAGGGAACAATGAGCAGTTCTTC; CDR3aa: CASSRPGTGNNEQFF
j_gene: TRBJ2-1; d_gene: NA; v_gene: TRBV5-6; abundance: NA; CDR3nt: TGTGCCAGCAGCGACGGACTGAGGGATGAGCAGTTCTTC; CDR3aa: CASSDGLRDEQFF
j_gene: TRBJ2-2; d_gene: TRBD2; v_gene: TRBV27; abundance: NA; CDR3nt: TGTGCCAGCAGTCCGTCACCGGGACTAACGTATACCGGGGAGCTGTTTTTT; CDR3aa: CASSPSPGLTYTGELFF
j_gene: TRBJ2-4; d_gene: NA; v_gene: TRBV23-1; abundance: NA; CDR3nt: TGCGCCAGCAGTCAATCAGGAGTTAACATTCAGTACTTC; CDR3aa: CASSQSGVNIQYF
j_gene: TRBJ2-5; d_gene: TRBD1; v_gene: TRBV7-2; abundance: NA; CDR3nt: TGTGCCAGCAGCAAACCGGGACAGGGGAGCCAAGAGACCCAGTACTTC; CDR3aa: CASSKPGQGSQETQYF
j_gene: TRBJ2-6; d_gene: NA; v_gene: TRBV6-4; abundance: NA; CDR3nt: TGTGCCAGCAGTGCCTTTGGGGGAGTTTCCTCTGGGGCCAACGTCCTGACTTTC; CDR3aa: CASSAFGGVSSGANVLTF
j_gene: TRBJ2-7; d_gene: NA; v_gene: TRBV28; abundance: once; CDR3nt: TGTGCCAGCAGCCTGAATTTGGGGCAGTACTTC; CDR3aa: CASSLNLGQYF
j_gene: TRBJ2-7; d_gene: NA; v_gene: TRBV25-1; abundance: NA; CDR3nt: TGTGCCAGCAGTGAAACCTCTTTGGGACTGGGTAGCTACGAGCAGTACTTC; CDR3aa: CASSETSLGLGSYEQYF
j_gene: TRBJ2-4; d_gene: NA; v_gene: TRBV20-1; abundance: NA; CDR3nt: TGCAGTGTTAAGATTGTGGCCAAAAACATTCAGTACTTC; CDR3aa: CSVKIVAKNIQYF
j_gene: TRBJ2-1; d_gene: NA; v_gene: TRBV20-1; abundance: NA; CDR3nt: TGCAGTGCTAGTAACCAGGGATGGATTGAGCAGTTCTTC; CDR3aa: CSASNQGWIEQFF
j_gene: TRBJ2-3; d_gene: NA; v_gene: TRBV20-1; abundance: NA; CDR3nt: TGCAGTGCTTGGAGCACTAGCACAGATACGCAGTATTTT; CDR3aa: CSAWSTSTDTQYF
j_gene: TRBJ1-1; d_gene: NA; v_gene: TRBV2; abundance: NA; CDR3nt: TGTGCCAGCAGTGAGCGGGAAAGGAGTTTCTTT; CDR3aa: CASSERERSFF